Below are 19 T cell receptor beta chains sequenced from a single sample in a study of cytomegalovirus exposure and HLA in healthy donors. PCR amplification relied on 60 Vbeta primers (plus 13 Jbeta primers). Sequenced by immunoSEQ multiplex PCR; TCRdb stores in-frame clones only, minus some. The sample holds approximately 210,000 clones, around 79% seen once. Specimen: PBMCs. The origin of the receptors is a girl under 18 in good health and CMV-seropositive.

This clone has a handful of counts. The chain carries TRBV6-5 and TRBJ2-4; maybe TRBD1 (6 bases). The CDR3 runs to 13 residues. CDR1 and CDR2 (germline): MNHEY, SVGAGI. V lost 7 bases and J 7 bases, leaving 14 bases between the germline ends. CDR3 in amino acids: CASTRAGENIQYF. In DNA, the CDR3 is TGTGCCAGCACCCGGGCAGGGGAGAACATTCAGTACTTC.

This chain joins TRBV4-1 and TRBJ1-2; the match to TRBD1 covers 7 bases. Germline CDR1 is MGHRA and CDR2 is YSYEKL. V shed 4 bases, J shed 3 bases, and the junction held 17 bases outside the gene matches. This CDR3 spans 18 amino acids. CDR3 sequence (DNA): TGCGCCAGCAGCCGAACGGTACCGAGGCAGGGGGTTGACTATGGCTACACCTTC. The encoded protein is CASSRTVPRQGVDYGYTF.

The chain couples TRBV9 to TRBJ2-1; no clear D gene. Germline lookup yields CDR1 SGDLS and CDR2 YYNGEE. The CDR3 contains 13 residues. The V end was cut by 3 bases, the J end by 5 bases, with 9 bases between. The CDR3 DNA follows: TGTGCCAGCAGCGCACCCGGTAACAATGAGCAGTTCTTC. Amino acid sequence: CASSAPGNNEQFF.

The rearrangement joins TRBV7-2 to TRBJ2-2; 7 bases are a match to TRBD2. The V and J ends lost 8 bases and 5 bases, in that order; junction bases with no gene match: 5. CDR1 is SGHTA, CDR2 FQGNSA, per germline. There are 13 residues in the CDR3. The CDR3 is CASPGGGTGELFF. In nucleotides, the CDR3 is TGTGCCAGCCCTGGGGGAGGGACCGGGGAGCTGTTTTTT.

This sequence joins TRBV11-2 and TRBJ1-2, with D hard to call. This CDR3 spans 11 amino acids. Germline CDR1 is SGHAT and CDR2 is FQNNGV. Trimming shortened V by 8 bases and J by 8 bases, and 12 bases separated the two germline ends. CDR3 bases: TGTGCCAGCGGGGAGGGTCGGGGCTACACCTTC. This translates into CASGEGRGYTF.

J is TRBJ1-3 and V is TRBV9, with 8 bases fitting TRBD1. CDR1 is SGDLS and CDR2 is YYNGEE in the germline V gene. V gave up 3 bases and J gave up 6 bases; unmatched junction bases: 8. CDR3 length: 15 amino acids. The DNA of the CDR3 is TGTGCCAGCAGCGCCGGACAGGGAGTGGCAAACACCATATATTTT. Translation: CASSAGQGVANTIYF.

This rearrangement joins TRBV5-4 to TRBJ1-2; D is undetermined. The CDR3 has 18 amino acids. V lost 0 bases and J lost 2, with 20 bases in between. Germline assignment: CDR1 SGHNT and CDR2 YYREEE (reference sequence). In nucleotides, the CDR3 is TGTGCCAGCAGCTTGGCCGGGTCTGGAGGAGGAAAAAACTATGGCTACACCTTC. The encoded protein is CASSLAGSGGGKNYGYTF.

The chain employs TRBV15 and TRBJ1-5; D not certain. CDR3 size: 14 residues. Germline values: CDR1 LNHNV, CDR2 YYDKDF (reference sequence). V was cut by 1 base and J by 4 bases, with 8 bases left in between. CDR3 protein: CATSRAPDNQPQHF. In nucleotides, the CDR3 is TGTGCCACCAGCAGAGCACCAGATAATCAGCCCCAGCATTTT.

The chain joins TRBV28 to TRBJ2-1; 7 nucleotides match TRBD2. The V gene's germline CDR1 is MDHEN and CDR2 SYDVKM. J gave up 7 bases and V 3 bases, and 6 bases lay outside the gene matches. The CDR3 is 14 residues long. The CDR3 sequence is CASSFWSGGNEQFF. The CDR3, as DNA: TGTGCCAGCAGTTTTTGGTCGGGAGGAAATGAGCAGTTCTTC.

J is TRBJ2-5 and V is TRBV19; a possible D gene is TRBD2 (6 bases). The CDR3 runs to 15 residues. Looked up from germline, CDR1 is LNHDA and CDR2 is SQIVND (reference sequence). V was pared by 3 bases and J by 5 bases, with 16 bases between. The CDR3 region has the DNA TGTGCCAGTAGTATGGGGGGACTTCGTCGGGAGACCCAGTACTTC. Translating it yields CASSMGGLRRETQYF.

V is TRBV5-1 and J is TRBJ2-3, with D possibly matching TRBD1 (6 bases). The CDR3 contains 15 residues. Trimming removed 4 bases from V and 1 base from J, with 13 bases in between. Germline CDR1 SGHRS, CDR2 YFSETQ. DNA of the CDR3: TGCGCCAGCAGCCTCCGTGAGGGGGGCACAGATACGCAGTATTTT. It yields the protein CASSLREGGTDTQYF.

DNA for the CDR3: TGCGCCAGCAGCTCGGACCGGGGTGAAAAACTGTTTTTT. This codes for CASSSDRGEKLFF. V and J are TRBV5-1 and TRBJ1-4; D remains ambiguous. V lost 3 bases to trimming and J lost 7 bases, with 10 bases between them. CDR1 is SGHRS and CDR2 is YFSETQ in the germline V gene. This CDR3 has 13 amino acids. Together with reference TRBV5-1 and TRBJ1-4, the CDR3 gives the full variable domain: KAGVTQTPRYLIKTRGQQVTLSCSPISGHRSVSWYQQTPGQGLQFLFEYFSETQRNKGNFPGRFSGRQFSNSRSEMNVSTLELGDSALYLCASSSDRGEKLFFGSGTQLSVL.

The chain uses TRBV18 and TRBJ2-5; D is uncertain. CDR3 length: 15 residues. Germline lookup yields CDR1 KGHSH and CDR2 LQKENI. With 0 bases removed from V and 1 base from J, the gap between germline ends came to 9 bases. Here the CDR3 DNA reads TGTGCCAGCTCACCACCGGTTCTCAGCCAAGAGACCCAGTACTTC. Its protein product is CASSPPVLSQETQYF.

This clone was seen ten or more times. The chain is built from TRBV6-6 and TRBJ2-3; TRBD2 matches 11 bases. CDR3 length: 16 amino acids. With V trimmed by 0 bases and J by 4 bases, 3 bases remained unmatched. Per germline, CDR1 MNHNY and CDR2 SVGAGI (reference sequence). This CDR3 reads CASSYSILAGADTQYF. The CDR3, as DNA: TGTGCCAGCAGTTACTCCATACTAGCGGGGGCAGATACGCAGTATTTT.

A few counts support this clone. The chain employs TRBV10-3 and TRBJ2-7; possible D gene TRBD2, 7 bases. V gave up 4 bases and J gave up 4 bases, with 23 bases separating them. Germline lookup yields CDR1 ENHRY and CDR2 SYGVKD. CDR3 length: 17 amino acids. The chain's CDR3 is CAISGVGGGADYYEQYF. Here the CDR3 DNA reads TGTGCCATCAGTGGGGTGGGAGGGGGTGCGGACTATTACGAGCAGTACTTC.

This clone was picked up a small number of times. V and J are TRBV7-2 and TRBJ1-4; 8 nucleotides match TRBD1. V shed 5 bases, J shed 6 bases, and the junction held 5 bases outside the gene matches. The CDR3 totals 14 residues. Looked up from germline, CDR1 is SGHTA and CDR2 is FQGNSA. The CDR3 coding sequence is TGTGCCAGCAGCCCTTGGACAGGGTATGAAAAACTGTTTTTT. It yields the protein CASSPWTGYEKLFF.

The genes are TRBV19 and TRBJ2-7, with D possibly TRBD1 on 6 matching bases. Between the trimmed V and J ends, which lost 10 bases and 2 bases, there was a span of 12 bases. This CDR3 comprises 12 residues. Germline CDR1 is LNHDA and CDR2 is SQIVND (reference sequence). This CDR3 is CATRDTPYEQYF. DNA of the CDR3: TGTGCCACCCGGGACACCCCCTACGAGCAGTACTTC.

This clone has only a few counts. This chain joins TRBV5-6 and TRBJ2-3; no definite D call. Germline V gives CDR1 SGHDT, CDR2 YYEEEE. This CDR3 is built from 13 residues. Trimming removed 3 bases at V and 4 bases at J, with 9 bases between. This CDR3 reads CASSWLSADTQYF. The CDR3 bases are TGTGCCAGCAGCTGGTTGTCGGCAGATACGCAGTATTTT.

This clone was counted a single time. The chain uses TRBV10-3 and TRBJ1-2, with TRBD1 matching 10 bases. The CDR3 extends over 15 amino acids. Germline V gene sequence: CDR1 ENHRY, CDR2 SYGVKD. V was pared by 4 bases and J by 4 bases, with 6 bases of the junction left unmatched. CDR3 coding DNA: TGTGCCATCAGTGCCCGGACAGGGGGTTCCTATGGCTACACCTTC. Protein product: CAISARTGGSYGYTF.